Following are 31 T cell receptor beta chains from one sample sequenced in a study of identical twins. TCRdb used MiXCR to reprocess the 5' RACE reads, holding one entry per CDR3 protein. The profile shows approximately 190,000 distinct CDR3 sequences, roughly 15% of them singletons. Another study also made use of these data, one on T cells expressing NK-cell markers.

The specimen sequenced was CD8+ T cells sorted from blood. All receptors come from a woman younger than 30 in good health.

This sequence joins TRBV6-2 or TRBV6-3 and TRBJ2-7, with TRBD1 identical over 12 bases. Germline trimming cut 2 bases from V and 5 bases from J; bases unmatched to any gene: 7. The germline V gene has CDR1 MNHEY and CDR2 SVGEGT. This CDR3 region has 16 residues. CDR3 loop: CASSYTPGQGADEQYF. The CDR3 nucleotides are TGTGCCAGCAGTTACACGCCGGGACAGGGGGCTGACGAGCAGTACTTC.

This clonotype was counted a few times. This chain links TRBV18 with TRBJ2-3, with D hard to call. The CDR3 is made up of 14 amino acids. Germline V gene data show CDR1 as KGHSH and CDR2 as LQKENI. Trimming removed 5 bases at V and 3 bases at J, with 12 bases between. This chain's CDR3 is CASSGNIRTDTQYF. DNA of the CDR3: TGTGCCAGCTCAGGAAACATTAGGACAGATACGCAGTATTTT. Full variable domain (rest looked up from reference TRBV18 and TRBJ2-3): NAGVMQNPRHLVRRRGQEARLRCSPMKGHSHVYWYRQLPEEGLKFMVYLQKENIIDESGMPKERFSAEFPKEGPSILRIQQVVRGDSAAYFCASSGNIRTDTQYFGPGTRLTVL.

The J gene is TRBJ2-7, the V gene TRBV5-1, with 10 bases fitting TRBD2. Unmatched junction bases numbered 9, after V lost 3 bases and J lost 3 bases. Germline V gene sequence: CDR1 SGHRS, CDR2 YFSETQ. CDR3 length: 16 amino acids. The CDR3 here is CASSWGGASGGYEQYF. DNA of the CDR3: TGCGCCAGCAGCTGGGGGGGTGCTAGCGGGGGCTACGAGCAGTACTTC.

This clonotype came up a few times. This chain connects TRBV7-9 to TRBJ2-2; D is perhaps TRBD1 (5 bases). Trimming took off 5 bases at V and 6 bases at J, with 10 bases between the two ends. The germline V gene has CDR1 SEHNR and CDR2 FQNEAQ (reference sequence). The CDR3 consists of 13 residues. In nucleotides, the CDR3 is TGTGCCAGCAGCCCGACAGTTCCCGGGGAGCTGTTTTTT. Protein: CASSPTVPGELFF.

The chain is built from TRBV5-1 and TRBJ2-7; 9 nucleotides agree with TRBD1. The CDR3 spans 15 residues. With 0 bases clipped from V and 2 bases from J, the junction kept 3 bases outside the gene matches. Germline lookup yields CDR1 SGHRS and CDR2 YFSETQ. The CDR3 reads CASSLGQGVAYEQYF. The CDR3 DNA is TGCGCCAGCAGCTTGGGACAGGGGGTCGCCTACGAGCAGTACTTC.

V gene TRBV27 combines with J gene TRBJ2-1; TRBD1 matches at 7 bases. The CDR3 has 12 amino acids. Germline CDR1 MNHEY, CDR2 SMNVEV (reference sequence). V shed 10 bases and J 4 bases; nucleotides not matched to a gene: 4. CDR3 bases: TGTGCCACCGAGGGACAGTACAATGAGCAGTTCTTC. Protein sequence: CATEGQYNEQFF.

The chain joins TRBV7-8 to TRBJ2-1; tentative D call: TRBD2 (6 bases). The CDR3 is made up of 15 amino acids. Trimming removed 5 bases at V and 4 bases at J, with 15 bases between. Looked up from germline, CDR1 is SGHVS and CDR2 is FQNEAQ. The CDR3 coding sequence is TGTGCCAGCAGCCCCCTGGGTGGGAGGTACAATGAGCAGTTCTTC. Amino acid sequence: CASSPLGGRYNEQFF.

The chain employs TRBV27 and TRBJ1-1; D uncertain. The CDR3 contains 14 residues. CDR1 and CDR2 (germline): MNHEY, SMNVEV (reference sequence). Deletions cut 5 bases from V and 1 base from J, with 11 bases between. The CDR3, as DNA: TGTGCCAGCAGTCCCCCAGGTTGGAACACTGAAGCTTTCTTT. Residues: CASSPPGWNTEAFF.

This sequence joins TRBV5-1 and TRBJ2-1; 10 nucleotides match TRBD2. Germline values: CDR1 SGHRS, CDR2 YFSETQ. The CDR3 is made up of 15 amino acids. The V gene end was trimmed by 6 bases and the J gene end by 8 bases; junction bases not matched to a gene: 11. The DNA of the CDR3 is TGCGCCAGCATACTCCGAGGGCTAGCGGGAGATGAGCAGTTCTTC. This encodes CASILRGLAGDEQFF. Based on the CDR3 plus reference TRBV5-1 and TRBJ2-1, the full variable domain is KAGVTQTPRYLIKTRGQQVTLSCSPISGHRSVSWYQQTPGQGLQFLFEYFSETQRNKGNFPGRFSGRQFSNSRSEMNVSTLELGDSALYLCASILRGLAGDEQFFGPGTRLTVL.

At least ten counts were recorded for this clonotype. This chain links TRBV3-1 with TRBJ2-1, with 9 bases aligning to TRBD2. With 5 bases clipped from V and 0 bases from J, the junction kept 11 bases outside the gene matches. The CDR3 is 18 amino acids. Germline loops: CDR1 LGHDT, CDR2 YNNKEL (reference sequence). The CDR3 DNA is TGTGCCAGCAGCGGAAAGGTTGGTAGCGGGAGCTCCTACAATGAGCAGTTCTTC. Amino acid sequence: CASSGKVGSGSSYNEQFF.

DNA for the CDR3: TGTGCCAGCAGATCCGACATGGAGACCCAGTACTTC. Translation: CASRSDMETQYF. This rearrangement joins TRBV6-2 or TRBV6-3 to TRBJ2-5, with D uncertain. Germline CDR1 MNHEY, CDR2 SVGEGT. V lost 6 bases to trimming and J lost 5 bases, with 10 bases between them. The CDR3 spans 12 residues.

This clonotype has more than one count but fewer than ten. This chain's CDR3 is CASSFQADNEQFF. Here the CDR3 DNA reads TGTGCCAGCAGCTTCCAGGCCGACAATGAGCAGTTCTTC. This sequence joins TRBV7-9 and TRBJ2-1; D remains unclear. The CDR3 covers 13 residues. Germline loops: CDR1 SEHNR, CDR2 FQNEAQ (reference sequence). V was pared by 3 bases and J by 5 bases, with 8 bases between.

This clonotype was found a few times. The rearrangement links TRBV7-9 to TRBJ2-3, with a tentative D call TRBD2 (5 bases). Per the germline V gene, CDR1 is SEHNR and CDR2 is FQNEAQ (reference sequence). With 4 bases removed from V and 7 bases from J, the gap between germline ends came to 18 bases. This CDR3 is built from 15 residues. CDR3 in DNA: TGTGCCAGCAGCTCTACTAGGCCCCCGTTAAATACGCAGTATTTT. Translated, it gives CASSSTRPPLNTQYF.

At least ten counts were recorded for this clonotype. The chain links TRBV29-1 to TRBJ2-5; 13 bases line up with TRBD2. CDR1 and CDR2 from the germline V gene are SQVTM and ANQGSEA. The CDR3 sequence is 19 residues long. V trimming: 3 bases; J trimming: 1 base; junction bases outside the gene matches: 14. The CDR3 coding sequence is TGCAGCGTTGAGGGGGGACTAGCGGGGTCAATCCTCCGCCAAGAGACCCAGTACTTC. The encoded protein is CSVEGGLAGSILRQETQYF. Together with reference TRBV29-1 and TRBJ2-5, the CDR3 gives the full variable domain: SAVISQKPSRDICQRGTSLTIQCQVDSQVTMMFWYRQQPGQSLTLIATANQGSEATYESGFVIDKFPISRPNLTFSTLTVSNMSPEDSSIYLCSVEGGLAGSILRQETQYFGPGTRLLVL.

This clonotype was picked up a small number of times. One junction end does not reproduce the germline sequence, and a read error may be involved. The rearrangement links TRBV11-2 to TRBJ2-7; 9 bases are a match to TRBD2. Germline loops: CDR1 SGHAT, CDR2 FQNNGV. The CDR3 extends over 12 amino acids. CDR3 nucleotides: TGTGCCAGCAGCTTACTCGCGGGAGGGCCGGTATTC. This gives the protein CASSLLAGGPVF.

The chain uses TRBV12-3 or TRBV12-4 and TRBJ2-3; 7 bases agree with TRBD1. The CDR3 extends over 15 amino acids. The junction had 9 bases not matched to a gene; V was cut back by 6 bases and J by 3 bases. This CDR3 is CASRPRGQGTDTQYF. In DNA, the CDR3 is TGTGCCAGCAGGCCGAGGGGGCAAGGGACAGATACGCAGTATTTT.

This clonotype was seen a few times. CDR3 protein: CASSALSVPGDEQFF. The CDR3 region has the DNA TGTGCCAGCAGCGCGCTATCGGTCCCAGGGGATGAGCAGTTCTTC. The V and J genes are TRBV3-1 and TRBJ2-1; D may be TRBD1 (6 bases). This CDR3 is built from 15 residues. CDR1 and CDR2 (germline): LGHDT, YNNKEL (reference sequence). V lost 5 bases and J lost 8, with 19 bases in between.

The J gene is TRBJ2-7, the V gene TRBV27, with 13 bases identical to TRBD2. In germline, CDR1 is MNHEY, CDR2 SMNVEV (reference sequence). The CDR3 spans 14 residues. With V trimmed by 8 bases and J by 6 bases, 7 bases remained unmatched. CDR3 sequence: CASAWGLAGSEQYF. CDR3 DNA sequence: TGTGCCAGCGCCTGGGGACTAGCGGGAAGCGAGCAGTACTTC.

This clonotype showed up just a few times. V and J are TRBV9 and TRBJ2-3, with D perhaps given as TRBD1 or TRBD2 (6 bases each). Trimming shortened V by 3 bases and J by 3 bases, and 17 bases separated the two germline ends. Germline V CDR1 and CDR2: SGDLS, YYNGEE. The CDR3 has 16 residues. DNA of the CDR3: TGTGCCAGCAGCGCTCGAGAGGGGGGAAGTACAGATACGCAGTATTTT. It encodes CASSAREGGSTDTQYF.

There are a few counts of this clonotype. V usage is TRBV29-1 and J usage is TRBJ2-3; no clear D gene. Between the trimmed V and J ends, which lost 0 bases and 6 bases, there was a span of 10 bases. The germline V gene encodes CDR1 SQVTM and CDR2 ANQGSEA. This CDR3 has 13 amino acids. The CDR3 DNA sequence: TGCAGCGTTGAAGATCAAATCCAGGATACGCAGTATTTT. The encoded protein is CSVEDQIQDTQYF.

The chain has TRBV27 and TRBJ2-7, with D perhaps TRBD1 (6 bases). The CDR3 consists of 15 residues. In germline, CDR1 is MNHEY, CDR2 SMNVEV (reference sequence). V shed 2 bases and J shed 3 bases, with 14 bases lying between them. CDR3 residues: CASSLEGEPRYEQYF. In nucleotides, the CDR3 is TGTGCCAGCAGTTTAGAGGGGGAACCTCGCTACGAGCAGTACTTC.

This clonotype was seen ten or more times. CDR3 region: CASSSGVSNQPQHF. In nucleotides, the CDR3 is TGTGCCAGCAGTTCAGGGGTGAGCAATCAGCCCCAGCATTTT. This sequence joins TRBV27 and TRBJ1-5; possibly TRBD1 for D (6 bases). Germline V gives CDR1 MNHEY, CDR2 SMNVEV (reference sequence). Between the trimmed V and J ends, which lost 4 bases and 1 base, there was a span of 8 bases. The CDR3 runs 14 residues.

J is TRBJ2-2 and V is TRBV27, with TRBD2 matching 13 bases. V was clipped by 5 bases and J by 1 base; unmatched bases: 4. The germline V gene has CDR1 MNHEY and CDR2 SMNVEV (reference sequence). The length of the CDR3 is 17 residues. The CDR3 DNA sequence: TGTGCCAGCAGTCCGGGACTAGCGGGACGGAACACCGGGGAGCTGTTTTTT. Amino acid sequence: CASSPGLAGRNTGELFF.

There are a few counts of this clonotype. The V and J genes are TRBV7-2 and TRBJ2-6; maybe TRBD1 (6 bases). The V gene lost 4 bases and the J gene lost 3 bases, with 10 bases spanning the gap. CDR1 is SGHTA, CDR2 FQGNSA, per germline. The CDR3 length is 15 residues. This CDR3 is CASSSGTFGANVLTF. The CDR3 nucleotides are TGTGCCAGCAGCTCAGGGACATTTGGGGCCAACGTCCTGACTTTC.

This chain uses TRBV14 with TRBJ2-2, with TRBD2 matching over 10 bases. The V segment lost 8 bases and the J segment 2 bases; nucleotides outside the gene matches: 8. This CDR3 region has 16 residues. From germline, CDR1 is SGHDN and CDR2 FVKESK. In DNA, the CDR3 is TGTGCCAGCTCCGACAGGACTAGCGGAAACACCGGGGAGCTGTTTTTT. Translating gives CASSDRTSGNTGELFF.

The chain has TRBV24-1 and TRBJ2-1, with a weak D call TRBD2 (6 bases). The length of the CDR3 is 15 residues. The V end was cut by 5 bases, the J end by 2 bases, with 12 bases between. Germline lookup yields CDR1 KGHDR and CDR2 SFDVKD. CDR3 loop: CATSGSSETYNEQFF. For the CDR3, the DNA is TGTGCCACCAGTGGCTCTAGCGAGACCTACAATGAGCAGTTCTTC.

This clonotype was counted ten times or more. The CDR3 DNA reads as TGTGCCAGCACCCCAACCGGGGGATTCAACACTGAAGCTTTCTTT. Its translation: CASTPTGGFNTEAFF. The chain couples TRBV27 to TRBJ1-1, with D maybe TRBD1 (5 bases). CDR1 and CDR2 from the germline V gene are MNHEY and SMNVEV (reference sequence). The CDR3 extends over 15 amino acids. V gave up 7 bases and J gave up 2 bases, with 17 bases separating them.

This chain connects TRBV9 to TRBJ1-6, with D unresolved. V lost 2 bases to trimming and J lost 7 bases, with 4 bases between them. The CDR3 sequence is 12 residues long. Germline CDR1 and CDR2: SGDLS and YYNGEE. CDR3 amino acids: CASSVQNSPLHF. For the CDR3, the DNA is TGTGCCAGCAGCGTTCAAAATTCACCCCTCCACTTT. Drawing the rest from reference TRBV9 and TRBJ1-6, the complete variable domain is DSGVTQTPKHLITATGQRVTLRCSPRSGDLSVYWYQQSLDQGLQFLIQYYNGEERAKGNILERFSAQQFPDLHSELNLSSLELGDSALYFCASSVQNSPLHFGNGTRLTVT.

The rearrangement uses TRBV12-5 and TRBJ1-5; no firm D call. Germline lookup yields CDR1 LGHNT and CDR2 FRNRAP. The CDR3 sequence is 14 residues long. Between the trimmed V and J ends, which lost 7 bases and 4 bases, there was a span of 14 bases. In DNA, the CDR3 is TGTGCTAGTGTCCCGGACCGCATAAATCAGCCCCAGCATTTT. It codes for CASVPDRINQPQHF. Variable domain in full (rest from reference TRBV12-5 and TRBJ1-5): DARVTQTPRHKVTEMGQEVTMRCQPILGHNTVFWYRQTMMQGLELLAYFRNRAPLDDSGMPKDRFSAEMPDATLATLKIQPSEPRDSAVYFCASVPDRINQPQHFGDGTRLSIL.

The CDR3 nucleotides are TGTGCCAGCAGCGGGTACACCGGGGAGCTGTTTTTT. Its protein product is CASSGYTGELFF. The chain combines TRBV9 with TRBJ2-2; unclear D gene. CDR3 length: 12 amino acids. Trimming shortened V by 3 bases and J by 3 bases, and 3 bases separated the two germline ends. Germline CDR1 reads SGDLS; CDR2 reads YYNGEE.

This clonotype showed up many times. The V gene is TRBV6-5, the J gene TRBJ2-1; TRBD2 is a possible D gene (5 bases). CDR3 size: 15 residues. Germline V gene lookup returns CDR1 MNHEY and CDR2 SVGAGI. Trimming removed 6 bases at V and 7 bases at J, with 19 bases between. Here the CDR3 reads CASSYSVGVVNEQFF. The CDR3 DNA reads TGTGCCAGCAGCTATAGCGTGGGAGTGGTTAATGAGCAGTTCTTC.